The sequence of this TCR beta chain was determined in a study of blood T cell repertoires in COVID-19. Turning to the study itself: Researchers got acute and convalescent COVID-19 samples from the United States, Italy and Spain. PBMCs, B-cell-depleted T cells, or T cells provided the cDNA or gDNA that made up the material.

Libraries were prepared by immunoSEQ multiplex PCR; TCRdb keeps only in-frame clonotypes and omits some of them. The table includes approximately 94,000 clones, approximately 80% detected once. There are a few counts of this clone. With 2 bases clipped from V and 6 bases from J, the junction kept 3 bases outside the gene matches. The CDR3 contains 14 residues. Germline V CDR1 and CDR2: MNHNY, SVGAGI (reference sequence). The TCR sequence derives from a human donor in a cohort sampled during active COVID-19. J is TRBJ2-1 and V is TRBV6-6, with 8 positions matching TRBD2. What was sequenced was peripheral blood. CDR3 coding DNA: TGTGCCAGCAGTTACACTAGCGGTTCCAATGAGCAGTTCTTC. It is translated as CASSYTSGSNEQFF.